A selection of T cell receptor beta chains follows, all from one sample in a study of T cells after yellow fever vaccination. TCRdb passed the 5' RACE reads through MiXCR, listing each CDR3 protein once. The repertoire consists of roughly 63,000 distinct CDR3 sequences, with approximately 8% occurring once and the leading ten covering 36%. The material was CD8+ T cells sorted from PBMCs, obtained 15 days after the yellow fever booster vaccination. Every receptor here comes from a man aged 25 to 45 who received the YFV17D yellow fever vaccine. Both conserved end residues are trimmed from each CDR3. Clone sizes are given selectively: once, few, many, or a class where the clone is expanded.

J gene: TRBJ2-7; V gene: TRBV12-3/TRBV12-4; CDR3 length: 11; clone size: many; CDR3 protein: ASSPGPAGEQY
J gene: TRBJ2-7; V gene: TRBV20-1; CDR3 length: 9; clone size: many; CDR3 protein: SAGSSYEQY
J gene: TRBJ2-2; V gene: TRBV11-2; CDR3 length: 13; clone size: few; CDR3 protein: ASSLKYSGTGELF
J gene: TRBJ2-7; V gene: TRBV27; CDR3 length: 13; clone size: many; CDR3 protein: ASSLGSGSFYEQY
J gene: TRBJ2-7; V gene: TRBV3-1; CDR3 length: 15; clone size: few; CDR3 protein: ASTRESSGTGGNEQY
J gene: TRBJ2-5; V gene: TRBV5-1; CDR3 length: 12; clone size: many; CDR3 protein: ASSVGTGEETQY
J gene: TRBJ2-2; V gene: TRBV7-9; CDR3 length: 10; clone size: many; CDR3 protein: ARVRNTGELF
J gene: TRBJ2-3; V gene: TRBV30; CDR3 length: 13; clone size: -; CDR3 protein: AWSVLGQSTDTQY
J gene: TRBJ2-1; V gene: TRBV20-1; CDR3 length: 17; clone size: many; CDR3 protein: SATQNRGVPAASYNEQF
J gene: TRBJ2-3; V gene: TRBV7-2; CDR3 length: 13; clone size: few; CDR3 protein: ASSLEANLADTQY
J gene: TRBJ2-1; V gene: TRBV7-8; CDR3 length: 10; clone size: many; CDR3 protein: ASSLGVGEQF
J gene: TRBJ2-7; V gene: TRBV7-2; CDR3 length: 12; clone size: -; CDR3 protein: ASSLSGGAYEQY
J gene: TRBJ2-5; V gene: TRBV20-1; CDR3 length: 13; clone size: many; CDR3 protein: SARAVGRGGETQY
J gene: TRBJ2-1; V gene: TRBV27; CDR3 length: 13; clone size: many; CDR3 protein: ASSLTSGDSNEQF
J gene: TRBJ2-1; V gene: TRBV7-2; CDR3 length: 10; clone size: many; CDR3 protein: ASSLVTGEQF
J gene: TRBJ2-2; V gene: TRBV5-1; CDR3 length: 17; clone size: many; CDR3 protein: ASGSPSFADRVNTGELF
J gene: TRBJ2-5; V gene: TRBV5-4; CDR3 length: 13; clone size: -; CDR3 protein: ASSFPGREEETQY
J gene: TRBJ2-7; V gene: TRBV6-5; CDR3 length: 11; clone size: -; CDR3 protein: ASSQGQHYEQY
J gene: TRBJ2-7; V gene: TRBV20-1; CDR3 length: 13; clone size: many; CDR3 protein: SARDGLARTYEQY
J gene: TRBJ2-7; V gene: TRBV29-1; CDR3 length: 10; clone size: many; CDR3 protein: SVLKQGNEQY
J gene: TRBJ1-1; V gene: TRBV28; CDR3 length: 8; clone size: many; CDR3 protein: ASSSGRAF
J gene: TRBJ2-7; V gene: TRBV5-5; CDR3 length: 12; clone size: few; CDR3 protein: ASSPAGLRYEQY
J gene: TRBJ2-1; V gene: TRBV6-6; CDR3 length: 21; clone size: many; CDR3 protein: ASSYYPGTGASRSLSSYNEQF
J gene: TRBJ2-3; V gene: TRBV6-2/TRBV6-3; CDR3 length: 18; clone size: many; CDR3 protein: ASSYRTPYVGTGVTDTQY
J gene: TRBJ2-7; V gene: TRBV5-1; CDR3 length: 12; clone size: many; CDR3 protein: ASSLRGPTYEQY
J gene: TRBJ2-1; V gene: TRBV29-1; CDR3 length: 12; clone size: many; CDR3 protein: SGRTDSSYNEQF
J gene: TRBJ2-7; V gene: TRBV4-1; CDR3 length: 11; clone size: few; CDR3 protein: ASSLGGPYEQY
J gene: TRBJ2-1; V gene: TRBV5-1; CDR3 length: 12; clone size: many; CDR3 protein: ASSSGTDYNEQF
J gene: TRBJ2-7; V gene: TRBV6-2/TRBV6-3; CDR3 length: 11; clone size: many; CDR3 protein: ASRDHRGDEQY
J gene: TRBJ2-2; V gene: TRBV6-6; CDR3 length: 11; clone size: many; CDR3 protein: ASGAGETGELF
J gene: TRBJ2-7; V gene: TRBV7-2; CDR3 length: 13; clone size: many; CDR3 protein: ASSLRGTGVYEQY
J gene: TRBJ2-2; V gene: TRBV19; CDR3 length: 9; clone size: many; CDR3 protein: ASTRTGELF
J gene: TRBJ2-1; V gene: TRBV7-8; CDR3 length: 13; clone size: many; CDR3 protein: ASSRDSPKTNEQF
J gene: TRBJ2-3; V gene: TRBV7-3; CDR3 length: 11; clone size: -; CDR3 protein: ASSPGQSDTQY
J gene: TRBJ2-4; V gene: TRBV20-1; CDR3 length: 12; clone size: many; CDR3 protein: SAQGPLAKNIQY
J gene: TRBJ2-6; V gene: TRBV27; CDR3 length: 11; clone size: few; CDR3 protein: ASTPSGANVLT
J gene: TRBJ1-5; V gene: TRBV14; CDR3 length: 13; clone size: many; CDR3 protein: ASSQDPGLDQPQH
J gene: TRBJ2-1; V gene: TRBV20-1; CDR3 length: 9; clone size: many; CDR3 protein: SARPLSEQF
J gene: TRBJ2-1; V gene: TRBV7-8; CDR3 length: 14; clone size: many; CDR3 protein: ASSPGMGQSYNEQF
J gene: TRBJ1-1; V gene: TRBV4-3; CDR3 length: 13; clone size: many; CDR3 protein: ASSQDGDRDAEAF
J gene: TRBJ2-2; V gene: TRBV5-5; CDR3 length: 14; clone size: many; CDR3 protein: ASSFRSLSYTGELF
J gene: TRBJ2-7; V gene: TRBV14; CDR3 length: 13; clone size: many; CDR3 protein: ASSQALGGRNEQY